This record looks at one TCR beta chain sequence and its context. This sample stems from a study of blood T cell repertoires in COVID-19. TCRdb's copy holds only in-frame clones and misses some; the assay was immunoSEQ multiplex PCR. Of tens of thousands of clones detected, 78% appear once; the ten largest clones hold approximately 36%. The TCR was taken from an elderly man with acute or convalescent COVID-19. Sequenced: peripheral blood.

CDR3 DNA sequence: TGTGCCAGCAGCCTACTATGGGGCAGGGCCTCGAACACTGAAGCTTTCTTT. It is translated as CASSLLWGRASNTEAFF. The V gene is TRBV27, the J gene TRBJ1-1; D might be TRBD1 (5 bases). CDR1 and CDR2 from the germline V gene are MNHEY and SMNVEV (reference sequence). CDR3 length: 17 residues. The V end lost 6 bases, the J end lost 1 base, and 21 bases lay between the germline ends.